Below, one T cell receptor beta chain is given with its context. The entry originates in a study of technical replicates of blood from a handful of donors. CDR3 length: 17 amino acids. Trimming shortened V by 2 bases and J by 4 bases, and 20 bases separated the two germline ends. The germline gives CDR1 SGHRS, CDR2 YFSETQ. The protocol was immunoSEQ multiplex PCR, while the TCRdb copy is restricted to in-frame clones and leaves out a portion. Of about 64,000 clones listed, about 86% are singletons. The clonotype originates from a human donor in good health. Some clones in this sample may be carry-over from other donors' samples. The sample consisted of PBMCs. V gene TRBV5-1 combines with J gene TRBJ2-3, with D tentatively TRBD2 (7 bases). DNA for the CDR3: TGCGCCAGCAGCTTATTCCTTGGAGGGGGGGCCGCAGATACGCAGTATTTT. This gives the protein CASSLFLGGGAADTQYF.